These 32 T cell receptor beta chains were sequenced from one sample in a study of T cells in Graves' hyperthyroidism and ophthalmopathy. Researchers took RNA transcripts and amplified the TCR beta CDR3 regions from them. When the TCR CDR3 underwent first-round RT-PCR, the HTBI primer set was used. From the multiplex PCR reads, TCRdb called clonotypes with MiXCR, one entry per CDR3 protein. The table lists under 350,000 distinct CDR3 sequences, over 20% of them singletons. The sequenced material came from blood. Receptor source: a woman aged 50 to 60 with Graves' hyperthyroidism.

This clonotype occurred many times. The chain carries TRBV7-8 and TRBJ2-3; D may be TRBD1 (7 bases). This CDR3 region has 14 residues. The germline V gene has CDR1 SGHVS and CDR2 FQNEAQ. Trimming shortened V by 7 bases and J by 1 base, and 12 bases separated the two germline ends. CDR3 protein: CASKEGAGTDTQYF. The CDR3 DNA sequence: TGTGCCAGCAAGGAGGGGGCTGGCACAGATACGCAGTATTTT.

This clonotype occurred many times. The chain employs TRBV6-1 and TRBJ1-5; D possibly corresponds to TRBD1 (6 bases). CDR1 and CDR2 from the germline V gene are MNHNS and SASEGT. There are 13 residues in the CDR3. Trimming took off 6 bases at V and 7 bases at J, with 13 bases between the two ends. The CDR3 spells CASRQGKGQPQHF. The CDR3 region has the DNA TGTGCCAGCAGGCAGGGGAAAGGGCAGCCCCAGCATTTT.

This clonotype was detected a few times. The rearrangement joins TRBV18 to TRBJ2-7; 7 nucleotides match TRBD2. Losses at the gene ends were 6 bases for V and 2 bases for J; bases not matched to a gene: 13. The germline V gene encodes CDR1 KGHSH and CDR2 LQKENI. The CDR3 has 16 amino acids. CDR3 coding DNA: TGTGCCAGCTCCCCGGCAGCACCCGGGGGGACCTACGAGCAGTACTTC. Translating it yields CASSPAAPGGTYEQYF.

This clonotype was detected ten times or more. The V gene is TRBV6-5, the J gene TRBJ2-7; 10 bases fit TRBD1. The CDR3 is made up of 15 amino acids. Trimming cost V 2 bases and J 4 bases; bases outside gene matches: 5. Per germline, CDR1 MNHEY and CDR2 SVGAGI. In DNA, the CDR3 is TGTGCCAGCAGTTACCGGGACAGGGGTCGGTACGAGCAGTACTTC. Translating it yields CASSYRDRGRYEQYF.

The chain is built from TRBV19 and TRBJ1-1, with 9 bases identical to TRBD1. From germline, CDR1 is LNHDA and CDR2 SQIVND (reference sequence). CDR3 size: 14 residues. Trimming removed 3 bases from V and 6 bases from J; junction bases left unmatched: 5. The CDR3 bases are TGTGCCAGTAGTATTGTGGGACAGGGACCTGAAGCTTTCTTT. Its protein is CASSIVGQGPEAFF.

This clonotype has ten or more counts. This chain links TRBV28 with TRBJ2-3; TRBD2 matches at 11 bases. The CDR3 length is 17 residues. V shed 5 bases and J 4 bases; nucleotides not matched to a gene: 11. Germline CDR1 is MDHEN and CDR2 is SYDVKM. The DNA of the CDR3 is TGTGCCAGCAGTCCCCCCCCGCTAGCGGGAGGAGCAGATACGCAGTATTTT. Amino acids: CASSPPPLAGGADTQYF.

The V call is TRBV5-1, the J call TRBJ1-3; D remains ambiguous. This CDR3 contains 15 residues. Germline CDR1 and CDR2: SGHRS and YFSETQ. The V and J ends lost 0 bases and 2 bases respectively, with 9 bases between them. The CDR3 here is CASSLDQAPGNTIYF. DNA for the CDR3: TGCGCCAGCAGCTTGGATCAGGCTCCTGGAAACACCATATATTTT.

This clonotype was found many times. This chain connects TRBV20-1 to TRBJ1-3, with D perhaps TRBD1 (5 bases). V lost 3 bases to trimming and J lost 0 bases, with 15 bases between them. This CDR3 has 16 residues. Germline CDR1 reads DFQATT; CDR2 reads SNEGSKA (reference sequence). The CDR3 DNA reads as TGCAGTGCTAGTCCCCCAGACAGAGACTCTGGAAACACCATATATTTT. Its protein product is CSASPPDRDSGNTIYF.

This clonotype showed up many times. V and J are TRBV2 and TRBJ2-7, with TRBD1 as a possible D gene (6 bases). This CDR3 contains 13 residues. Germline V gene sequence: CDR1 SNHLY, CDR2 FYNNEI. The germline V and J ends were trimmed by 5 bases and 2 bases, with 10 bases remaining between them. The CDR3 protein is CASSQQGPYEQYF. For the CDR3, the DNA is TGTGCCAGCAGTCAACAGGGTCCCTACGAGCAGTACTTC.

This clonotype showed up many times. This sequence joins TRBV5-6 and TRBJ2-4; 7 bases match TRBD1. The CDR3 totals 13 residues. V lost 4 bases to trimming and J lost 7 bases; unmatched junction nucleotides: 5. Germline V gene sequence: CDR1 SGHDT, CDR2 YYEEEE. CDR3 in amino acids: CASSRTGENIQYF. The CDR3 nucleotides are TGTGCCAGCAGCAGAACAGGGGAGAACATTCAGTACTTC. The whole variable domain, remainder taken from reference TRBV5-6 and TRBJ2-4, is DAGVTQSPTHLIKTRGQQVTLRCSPKSGHDTVSWYQQALGQGPQFIFQYYEEEERQRGNFPDRFSGHQFPNYSSELNVNALLLGDSALYLCASSRTGENIQYFGAGTRLSVL.

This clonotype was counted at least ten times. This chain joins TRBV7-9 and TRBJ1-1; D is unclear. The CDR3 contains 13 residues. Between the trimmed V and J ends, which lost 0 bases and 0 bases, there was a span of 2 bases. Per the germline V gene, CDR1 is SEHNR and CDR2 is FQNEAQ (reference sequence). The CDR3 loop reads CASSLAMNTEAFF. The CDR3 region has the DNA TGTGCCAGCAGCTTAGCAATGAACACTGAAGCTTTCTTT. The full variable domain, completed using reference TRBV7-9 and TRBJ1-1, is DTGVSQNPRHKITKRGQNVTFRCDPISEHNRLYWYRQTLGQGPEFLTYFQNEAQLEKSRLLSDRFSAERPKGSFSTLEIQRTEQGDSAMYLCASSLAMNTEAFFGQGTRLTVV.

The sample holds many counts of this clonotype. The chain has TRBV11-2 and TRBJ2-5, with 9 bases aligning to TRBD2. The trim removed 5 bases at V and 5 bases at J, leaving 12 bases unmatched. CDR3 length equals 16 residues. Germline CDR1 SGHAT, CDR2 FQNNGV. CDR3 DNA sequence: TGTGCCAGCAGCCTAAACCCGACTAGCGGAGGGGAGACCCAGTACTTC. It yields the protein CASSLNPTSGGETQYF.

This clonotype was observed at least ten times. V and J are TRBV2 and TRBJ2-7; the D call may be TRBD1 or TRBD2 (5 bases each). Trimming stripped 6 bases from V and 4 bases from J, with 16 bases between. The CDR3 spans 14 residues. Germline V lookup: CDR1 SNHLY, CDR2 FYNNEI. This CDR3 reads CASSENPGPYEQYF. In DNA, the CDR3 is TGTGCCAGCAGCGAGAACCCGGGACCTTACGAGCAGTACTTC.

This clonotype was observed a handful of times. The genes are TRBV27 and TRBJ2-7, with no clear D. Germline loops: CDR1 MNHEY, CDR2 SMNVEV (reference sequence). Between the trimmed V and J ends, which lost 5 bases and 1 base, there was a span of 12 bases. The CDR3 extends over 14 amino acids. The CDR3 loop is CASSPLLGSYEQYF. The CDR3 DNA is TGTGCCAGCAGTCCTCTATTGGGGTCCTACGAGCAGTACTTC.

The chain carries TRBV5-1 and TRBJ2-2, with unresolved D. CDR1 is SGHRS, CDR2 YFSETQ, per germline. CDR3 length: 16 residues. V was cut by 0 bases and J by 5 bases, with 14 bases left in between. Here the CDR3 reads CASSLEGSASTGELFF. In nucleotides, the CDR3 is TGCGCCAGCAGCTTGGAGGGAAGTGCTTCTACCGGGGAGCTGTTTTTT.

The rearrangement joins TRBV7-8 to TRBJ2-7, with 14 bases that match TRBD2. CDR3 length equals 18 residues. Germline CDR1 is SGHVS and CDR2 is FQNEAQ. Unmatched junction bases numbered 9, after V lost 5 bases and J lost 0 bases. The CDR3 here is CASSLWRTSGRNSYEQYF. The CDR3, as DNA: TGTGCCAGCAGCCTGTGGCGGACTAGCGGGAGGAACTCCTACGAGCAGTACTTC.

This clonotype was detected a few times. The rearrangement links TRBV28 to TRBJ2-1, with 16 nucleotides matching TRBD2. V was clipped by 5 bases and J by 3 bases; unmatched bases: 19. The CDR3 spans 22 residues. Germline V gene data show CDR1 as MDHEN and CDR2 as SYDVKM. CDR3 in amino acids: CASSPPPGTSGRGSLFYNEQFF. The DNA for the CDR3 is TGTGCCAGCAGTCCCCCACCCGGGACTAGCGGGAGGGGTTCGTTGTTCTACAATGAGCAGTTCTTC. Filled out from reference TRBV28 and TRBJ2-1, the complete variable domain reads DVKVTQSSRYLVKRTGEKVFLECVQDMDHENMFWYRQDPGLGLRLIYFSYDVKMKEKGDIPEGYSVSREKKERFSLILESASTNQTSMYLCASSPPPGTSGRGSLFYNEQFFGPGTRLTVL.

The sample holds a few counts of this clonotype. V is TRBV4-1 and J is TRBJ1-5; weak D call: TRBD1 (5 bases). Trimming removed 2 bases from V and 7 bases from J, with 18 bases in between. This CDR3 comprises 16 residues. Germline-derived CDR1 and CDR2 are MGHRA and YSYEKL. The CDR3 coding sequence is TGCGCCAGCAGCCAATACGTGGCGGGGACGGGACAGCCCCAGCATTTT. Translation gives CASSQYVAGTGQPQHF.

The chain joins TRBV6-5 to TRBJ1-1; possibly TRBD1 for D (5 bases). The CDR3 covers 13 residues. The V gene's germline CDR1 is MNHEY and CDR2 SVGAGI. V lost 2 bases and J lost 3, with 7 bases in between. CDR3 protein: CASSYGQYTEAFF. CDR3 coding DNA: TGTGCCAGCAGTTACGGACAATACACTGAAGCTTTCTTT.

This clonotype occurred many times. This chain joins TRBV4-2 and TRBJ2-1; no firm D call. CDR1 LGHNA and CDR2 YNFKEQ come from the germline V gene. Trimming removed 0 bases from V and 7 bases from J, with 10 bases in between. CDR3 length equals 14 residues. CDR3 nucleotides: TGTGCCAGCAGCCAAGAAGCGCAAGGAAATGAGCAGTTCTTC. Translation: CASSQEAQGNEQFF.

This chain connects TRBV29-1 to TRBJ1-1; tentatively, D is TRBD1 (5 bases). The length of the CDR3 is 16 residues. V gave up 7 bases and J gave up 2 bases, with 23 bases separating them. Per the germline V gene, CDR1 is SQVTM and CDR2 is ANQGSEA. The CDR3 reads CSAERDGPSINTEAFF. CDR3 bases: TGCAGCGCCGAAAGGGACGGCCCCTCTATTAACACTGAAGCTTTCTTT.

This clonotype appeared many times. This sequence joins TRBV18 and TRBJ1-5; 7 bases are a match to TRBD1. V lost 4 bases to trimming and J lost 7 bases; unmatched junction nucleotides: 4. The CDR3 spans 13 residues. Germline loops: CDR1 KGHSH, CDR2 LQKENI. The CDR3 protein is CASSHGTAQPQHF. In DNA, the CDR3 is TGTGCCAGCTCACACGGGACAGCCCAGCCCCAGCATTTT.

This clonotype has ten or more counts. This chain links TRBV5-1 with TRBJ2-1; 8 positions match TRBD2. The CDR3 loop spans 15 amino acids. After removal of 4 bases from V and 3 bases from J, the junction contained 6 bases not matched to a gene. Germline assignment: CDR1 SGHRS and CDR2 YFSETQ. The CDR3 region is CASSPGGGIYNEQFF. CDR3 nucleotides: TGCGCCAGCAGCCCGGGGGGGGGAATCTACAATGAGCAGTTCTTC.

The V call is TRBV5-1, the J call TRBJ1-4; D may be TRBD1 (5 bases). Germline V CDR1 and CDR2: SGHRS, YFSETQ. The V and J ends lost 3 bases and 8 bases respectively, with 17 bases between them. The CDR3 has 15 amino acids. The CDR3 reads CASSSGRGSGEKLFF. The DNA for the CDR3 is TGCGCCAGCAGCTCTGGACGGGGGTCGGGGGAAAAACTGTTTTTT.

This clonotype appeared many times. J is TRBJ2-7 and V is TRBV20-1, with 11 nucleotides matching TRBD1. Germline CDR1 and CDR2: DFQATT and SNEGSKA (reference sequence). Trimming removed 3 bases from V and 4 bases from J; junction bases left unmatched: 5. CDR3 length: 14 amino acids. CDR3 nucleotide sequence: TGCAGTGCTAGTGGGGACAGGGGGAATTACGAGCAGTACTTC. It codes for CSASGDRGNYEQYF.

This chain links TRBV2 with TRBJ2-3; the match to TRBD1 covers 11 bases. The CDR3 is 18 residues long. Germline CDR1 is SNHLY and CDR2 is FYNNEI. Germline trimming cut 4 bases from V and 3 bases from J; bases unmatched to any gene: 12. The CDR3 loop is CASSVSALGTGGTDTQYF. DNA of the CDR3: TGTGCCAGCAGTGTATCGGCTCTCGGGACAGGGGGAACAGATACGCAGTATTTT.

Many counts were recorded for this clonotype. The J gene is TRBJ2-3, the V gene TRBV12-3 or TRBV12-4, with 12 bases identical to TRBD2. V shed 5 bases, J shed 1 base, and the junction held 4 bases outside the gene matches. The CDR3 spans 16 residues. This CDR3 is CASSPRTSGGTDTQYF. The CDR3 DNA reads TGTGCCAGCAGTCCCCGGACTAGCGGGGGCACAGATACGCAGTATTTT.

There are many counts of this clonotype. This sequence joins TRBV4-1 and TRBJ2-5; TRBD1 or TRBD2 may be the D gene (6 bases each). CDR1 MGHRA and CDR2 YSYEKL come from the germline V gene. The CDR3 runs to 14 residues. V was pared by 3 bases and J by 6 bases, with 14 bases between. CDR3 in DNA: TGCGCCAGCAGCCAGGCCGGGGGCCGGAAGACCCAGTACTTC. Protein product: CASSQAGGRKTQYF.

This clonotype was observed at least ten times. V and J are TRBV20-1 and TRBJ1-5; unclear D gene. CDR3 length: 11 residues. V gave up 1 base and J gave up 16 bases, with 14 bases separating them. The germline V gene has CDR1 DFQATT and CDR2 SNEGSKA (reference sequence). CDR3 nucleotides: TGCAGTGCTAGAGTAGAGACTGGAGTACATTTT. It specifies CSARVETGVHF.

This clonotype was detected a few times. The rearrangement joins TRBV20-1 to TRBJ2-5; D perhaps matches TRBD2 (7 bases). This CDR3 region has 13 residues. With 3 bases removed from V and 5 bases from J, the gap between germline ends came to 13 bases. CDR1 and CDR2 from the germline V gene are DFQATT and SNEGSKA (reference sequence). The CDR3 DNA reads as TGCAGTGCTAGTAGGGGGGGGCGTGAGACCCAGTACTTC. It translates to CSASRGGRETQYF.

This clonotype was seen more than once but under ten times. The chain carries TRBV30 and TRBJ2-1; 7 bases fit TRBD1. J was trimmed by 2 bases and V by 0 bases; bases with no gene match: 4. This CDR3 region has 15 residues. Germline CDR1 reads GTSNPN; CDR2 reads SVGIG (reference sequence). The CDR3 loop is CAWSVGTEAYNEQFF. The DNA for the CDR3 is TGTGCCTGGAGTGTGGGGACAGAGGCCTACAATGAGCAGTTCTTC.

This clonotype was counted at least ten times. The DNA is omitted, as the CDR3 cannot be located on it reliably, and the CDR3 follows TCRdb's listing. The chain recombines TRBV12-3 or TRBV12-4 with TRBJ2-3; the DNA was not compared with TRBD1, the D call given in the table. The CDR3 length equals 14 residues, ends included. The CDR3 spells CASILGGSTDTQYF.